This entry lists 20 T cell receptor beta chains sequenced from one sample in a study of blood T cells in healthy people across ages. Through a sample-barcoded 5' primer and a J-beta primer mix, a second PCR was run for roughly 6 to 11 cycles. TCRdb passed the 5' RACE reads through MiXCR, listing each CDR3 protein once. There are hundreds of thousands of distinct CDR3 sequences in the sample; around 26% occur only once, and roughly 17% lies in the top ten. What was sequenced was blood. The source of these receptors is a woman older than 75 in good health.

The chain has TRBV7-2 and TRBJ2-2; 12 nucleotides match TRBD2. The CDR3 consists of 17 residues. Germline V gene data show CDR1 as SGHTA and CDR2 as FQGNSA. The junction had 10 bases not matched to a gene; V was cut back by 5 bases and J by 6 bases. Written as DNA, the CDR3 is TGTGCCAGCAGCGCGCAGGCTAGCGGGAGGGCATCCGGGGAGCTGTTTTTT. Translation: CASSAQASGRASGELFF.

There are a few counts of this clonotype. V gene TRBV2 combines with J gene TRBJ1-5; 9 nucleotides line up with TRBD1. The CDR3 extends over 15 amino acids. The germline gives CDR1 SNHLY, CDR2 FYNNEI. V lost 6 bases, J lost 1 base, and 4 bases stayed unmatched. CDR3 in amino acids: CASRGQGISNQPQHF. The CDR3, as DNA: TGTGCCAGCAGAGGACAGGGGATAAGCAATCAGCCCCAGCATTTT.

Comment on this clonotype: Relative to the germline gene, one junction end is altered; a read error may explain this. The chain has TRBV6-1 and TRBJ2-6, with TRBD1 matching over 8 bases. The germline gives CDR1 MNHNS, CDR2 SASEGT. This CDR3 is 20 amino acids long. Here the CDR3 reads CASSPRHPQGALSGANVPTF. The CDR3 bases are TGTGCCAGCAGTCCCCGCCATCCTCAGGGGGCTCTCTCTGGGGCCAACGTCCCGACTTTC.

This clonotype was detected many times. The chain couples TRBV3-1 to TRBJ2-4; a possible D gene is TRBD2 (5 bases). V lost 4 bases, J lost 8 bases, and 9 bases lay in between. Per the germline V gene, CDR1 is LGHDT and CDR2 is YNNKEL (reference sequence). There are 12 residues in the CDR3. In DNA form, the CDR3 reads TGTGCCAGCAGCCCCCGGACTGACATTCAGTACTTC. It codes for CASSPRTDIQYF. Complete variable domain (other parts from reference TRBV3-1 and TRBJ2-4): DTAVSQTPKYLVTQMGNDKSIKCEQNLGHDTMYWYKQDSKKFLKIMFSYNNKELIINETVPNRFSPKSPDKAHLNLHINSLELGDSAVYFCASSPRTDIQYFGAGTRLSVL.

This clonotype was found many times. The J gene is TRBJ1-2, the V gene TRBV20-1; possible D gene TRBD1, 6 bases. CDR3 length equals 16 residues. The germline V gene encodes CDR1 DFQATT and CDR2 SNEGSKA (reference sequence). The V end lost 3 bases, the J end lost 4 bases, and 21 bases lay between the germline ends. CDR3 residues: CSASGSARGGSYGYTF. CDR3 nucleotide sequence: TGCAGTGCTAGTGGGTCAGCGCGAGGGGGAAGCTATGGCTACACCTTC.

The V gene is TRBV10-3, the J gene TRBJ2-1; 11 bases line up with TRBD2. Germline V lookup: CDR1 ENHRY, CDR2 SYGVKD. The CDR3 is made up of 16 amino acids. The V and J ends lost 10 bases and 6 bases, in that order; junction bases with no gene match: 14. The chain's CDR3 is CATLTKGTSGSNEQFF. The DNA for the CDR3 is TGTGCCACCCTCACGAAAGGGACTAGCGGATCCAATGAGCAGTTCTTC.

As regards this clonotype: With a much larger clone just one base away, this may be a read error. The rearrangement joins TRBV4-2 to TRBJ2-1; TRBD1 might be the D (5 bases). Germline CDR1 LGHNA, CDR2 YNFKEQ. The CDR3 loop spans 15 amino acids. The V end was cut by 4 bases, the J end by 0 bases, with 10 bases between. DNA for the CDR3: TGTGCCAGCAGCCCCAGTGGGGCCTCCTACAATGAGCAGTTCTTC. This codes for CASSPSGASYNEQFF.

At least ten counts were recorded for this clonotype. The chain's CDR3 is CASRSSNVVLGNTDTQYF. CDR3 DNA sequence: TGCGCCAGCAGGAGTTCTAACGTCGTCCTCGGGAACACAGATACGCAGTATTTT. The J gene is TRBJ2-3, the V gene TRBV5-1; TRBD2 is a possible D gene (5 bases). The V gene's germline CDR1 is SGHRS and CDR2 YFSETQ. The CDR3 consists of 18 residues. The V end lost 5 bases, the J end lost 2 bases, and 24 bases lay between the germline ends.

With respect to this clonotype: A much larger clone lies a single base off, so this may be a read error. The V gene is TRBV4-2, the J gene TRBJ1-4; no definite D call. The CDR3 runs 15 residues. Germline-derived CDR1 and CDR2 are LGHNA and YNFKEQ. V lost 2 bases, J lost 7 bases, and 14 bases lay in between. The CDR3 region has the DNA TGTGCCAGCAGCCAACGGGGTTTTGCTATTGAAAAACTGTTTTTT. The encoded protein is CASSQRGFAIEKLFF.

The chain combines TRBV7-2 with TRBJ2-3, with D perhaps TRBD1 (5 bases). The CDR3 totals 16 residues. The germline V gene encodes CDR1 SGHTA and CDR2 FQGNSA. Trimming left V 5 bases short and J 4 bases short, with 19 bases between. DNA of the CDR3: TGTGCCAGCAGCCTAGAAGGGGCGATTAGGGCAGATACGCAGTATTTT. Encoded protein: CASSLEGAIRADTQYF.

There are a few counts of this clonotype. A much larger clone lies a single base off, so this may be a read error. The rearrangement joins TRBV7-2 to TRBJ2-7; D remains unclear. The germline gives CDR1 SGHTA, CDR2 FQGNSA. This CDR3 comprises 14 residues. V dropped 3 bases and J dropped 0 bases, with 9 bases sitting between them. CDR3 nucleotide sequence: TGTGCCAGCAGCTTGAATTGGGGCTCCTACGAGCAGTACTTC. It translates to CASSLNWGSYEQYF.

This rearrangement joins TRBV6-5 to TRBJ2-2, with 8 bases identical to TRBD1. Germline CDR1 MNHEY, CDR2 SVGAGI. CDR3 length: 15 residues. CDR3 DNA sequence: TGTGCGACATCTTGGACAGGGATCTTTGCCGGGGAGCTGTTTTTT. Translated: CATSWTGIFAGELFF.

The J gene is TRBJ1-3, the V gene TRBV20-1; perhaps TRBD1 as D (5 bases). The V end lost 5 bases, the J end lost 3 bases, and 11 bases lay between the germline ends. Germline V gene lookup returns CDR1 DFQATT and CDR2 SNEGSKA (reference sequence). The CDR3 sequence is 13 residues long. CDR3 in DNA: TGCAGTGCTGTCAGGGTGGTTGGAAACACCATATATTTT. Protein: CSAVRVVGNTIYF.

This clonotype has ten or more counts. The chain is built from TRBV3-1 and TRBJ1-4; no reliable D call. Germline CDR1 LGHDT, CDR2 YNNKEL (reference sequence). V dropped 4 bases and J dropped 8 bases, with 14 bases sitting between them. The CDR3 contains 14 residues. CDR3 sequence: CASSPSSLDEKLFF. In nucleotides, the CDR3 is TGTGCCAGCAGCCCCTCGAGTCTAGACGAAAAACTGTTTTTT.

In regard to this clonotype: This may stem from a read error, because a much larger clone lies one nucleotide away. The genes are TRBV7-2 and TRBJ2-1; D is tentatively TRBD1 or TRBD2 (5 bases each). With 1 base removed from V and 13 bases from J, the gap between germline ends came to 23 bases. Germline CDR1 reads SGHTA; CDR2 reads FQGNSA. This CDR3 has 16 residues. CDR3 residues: CASSLGTSGGMETQFF. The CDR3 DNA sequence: TGTGCCAGCAGCTTAGGGACATCTGGGGGAATGGAGACCCAGTTCTTC.

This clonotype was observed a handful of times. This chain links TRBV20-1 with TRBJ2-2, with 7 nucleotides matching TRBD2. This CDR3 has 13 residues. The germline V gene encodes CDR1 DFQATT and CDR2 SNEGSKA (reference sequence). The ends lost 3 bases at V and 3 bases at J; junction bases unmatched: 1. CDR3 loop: CSASGRDTGELFF. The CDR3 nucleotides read TGCAGTGCTAGTGGGAGGGACACCGGGGAGCTGTTTTTT.

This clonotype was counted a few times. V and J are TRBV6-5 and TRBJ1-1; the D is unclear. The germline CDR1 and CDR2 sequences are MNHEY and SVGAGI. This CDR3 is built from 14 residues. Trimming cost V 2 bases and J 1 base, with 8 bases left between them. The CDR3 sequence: CASSYEFSNTEAFF. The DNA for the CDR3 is TGTGCCAGCAGTTACGAGTTTTCGAACACTGAAGCTTTCTTT.

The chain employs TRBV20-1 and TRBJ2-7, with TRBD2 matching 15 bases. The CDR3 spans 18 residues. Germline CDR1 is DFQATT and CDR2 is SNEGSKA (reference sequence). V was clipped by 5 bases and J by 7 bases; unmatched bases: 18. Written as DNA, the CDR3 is TGCAGTGCTCATGGACTAGCGGGGGGGTTGGGCTCCTACAATGAGCAGTACTTC. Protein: CSAHGLAGGLGSYNEQYF.

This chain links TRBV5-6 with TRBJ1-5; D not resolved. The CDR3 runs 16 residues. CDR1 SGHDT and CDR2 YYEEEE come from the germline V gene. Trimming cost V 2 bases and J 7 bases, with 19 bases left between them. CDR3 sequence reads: CASSFWARNNLQPQHF. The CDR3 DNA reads TGTGCCAGCAGCTTCTGGGCCAGGAACAATCTACAGCCCCAGCATTTT. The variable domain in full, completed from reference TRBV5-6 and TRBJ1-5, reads DAGVTQSPTHLIKTRGQQVTLRCSPKSGHDTVSWYQQALGQGPQFIFQYYEEEERQRGNFPDRFSGHQFPNYSSELNVNALLLGDSALYLCASSFWARNNLQPQHFGDGTRLSIL.

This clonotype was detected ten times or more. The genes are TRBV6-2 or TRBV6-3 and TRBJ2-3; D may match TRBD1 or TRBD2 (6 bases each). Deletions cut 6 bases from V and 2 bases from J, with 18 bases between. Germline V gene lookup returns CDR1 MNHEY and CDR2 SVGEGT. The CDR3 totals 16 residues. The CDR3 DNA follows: TGTGCCAGCAGGTACCGGATAGGGGGGAACACAGATACGCAGTATTTT. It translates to CASRYRIGGNTDTQYF.